This entry lists 6 T cell receptor beta chains sequenced from one sample in a study of somatic mutations in cytotoxic T cells in rheumatoid arthritis. The table came from immunoSEQ multiplex PCR; TCRdb's copy has only in-frame clones and leaves some out. The sample carries some 10,000 clones, roughly 80% recorded once. Sequenced material: CD8+ T cells sorted from blood. Source of these receptors: a middle-aged man in good health.

The J gene is TRBJ2-7, the V gene TRBV13; D perhaps matches TRBD2 (7 bases). The CDR3 is 14 amino acids. Germline V gives CDR1 PRHDT, CDR2 FYEKMQ (reference sequence). V dropped 8 bases and J dropped 0 bases, with 14 bases sitting between them. The CDR3 region is CASQDSGTSYEQYF. CDR3 in DNA: TGTGCCAGCCAGGACAGCGGGACCTCCTACGAGCAGTACTTC.

The chain uses TRBV6-5 and TRBJ2-7; 10 nucleotides align to TRBD1. J was trimmed by 2 bases and V by 6 bases; bases with no gene match: 7. The CDR3 spans 15 residues. The germline V gene encodes CDR1 MNHEY and CDR2 SVGAGI. DNA of the CDR3: TGTGCCAGCAGGGACTGGACAGGGGGAACCTACGAGCAGTACTTC. Residues: CASRDWTGGTYEQYF.

The V and J genes are TRBV28 and TRBJ1-3; D is unresolved. Germline V gene data show CDR1 as MDHEN and CDR2 as SYDVKM. V was trimmed by 6 bases and J by 0 bases, leaving 12 bases between them. This CDR3 spans 15 amino acids. DNA for the CDR3: TGTGCCAGCAGCCGAACAGTTCTCTCTGGAAACACCATATATTTT. Its protein product is CASSRTVLSGNTIYF.

The V gene is TRBV7-8, the J gene TRBJ1-5; D is unclear. The germline V gene has CDR1 SGHVS and CDR2 FQNEAQ. The V end lost 5 bases, the J end lost 0 bases, and 8 bases lay between the germline ends. The CDR3 runs 14 residues. CDR3 coding DNA: TGTGCCAGCAGCGTTGACAATAGCAATCAGCCCCAGCATTTT. This sequence encodes CASSVDNSNQPQHF.

This clone was seen once. The rearrangement joins TRBV13 to TRBJ2-1; 14 bases are a match to TRBD2. Trimming removed 5 bases from V and 9 bases from J; junction bases left unmatched: 3. This CDR3 region has 14 residues. Per germline, CDR1 PRHDT and CDR2 FYEKMQ (reference sequence). The CDR3 spells CASSDGTSGGEQFF. CDR3 nucleotide sequence: TGTGCCAGCAGCGACGGGACTAGCGGGGGTGAGCAGTTCTTC.

J is TRBJ1-4 and V is TRBV27; the D gene is possibly TRBD1 (6 bases). V was shortened by 3 bases and J by 3 bases, with 14 bases between the two germline ends. The V gene's germline CDR1 is MNHEY and CDR2 SMNVEV (reference sequence). This CDR3 comprises 16 residues. The CDR3 DNA reads as TGTGCCAGCAGTTTTTCCTCAGGGGAAGCTAATGAAAAACTGTTTTTT. Its protein product is CASSFSSGEANEKLFF.